These 4 T cell receptor beta chains were sequenced from one sample in a study of response to subunit inactivated influenza vaccine. TCRdb called the RT-PCR reads again in MiXCR, with one record for every CDR3 protein. The data hold about 480,000 distinct CDR3 sequences, with 10% to 15% observed a single time. Sequenced here: PBMCs from blood, sampled roughly 48 days after vaccination. These receptors were obtained from a man between 50 and 59 years old who received an inactivated influenza vaccine.

V is TRBV3-1 and J is TRBJ2-4, with 8 bases that match TRBD2. Germline CDR1 and CDR2: LGHDT and YNNKEL (reference sequence). This CDR3 region has 17 residues. With V trimmed by 10 bases and J by 1 base, 15 bases remained unmatched. Here the CDR3 DNA reads TGTGCCATCTGTTGTGTGTCGGGCGGGAGGGCCAAAAACATTCAGTACTTC. Protein sequence: CAICCVSGGRAKNIQYF.

V and J are TRBV11-1 and TRBJ2-1; TRBD2 matches 9 bases. V was pared by 5 bases and J by 7 bases, with 18 bases of the junction left unmatched. The CDR3 runs to 18 residues. In germline, CDR1 is SGHAT, CDR2 FQDESV (reference sequence). Here the CDR3 reads CASSVQINSGSSGNEQFF. The CDR3 region has the DNA TGTGCCAGCAGCGTACAAATTAATAGCGGGAGCTCGGGGAATGAGCAGTTCTTC.

The V gene is TRBV2, the J gene TRBJ2-5; 10 bases agree with TRBD2. The CDR3 extends over 20 amino acids. Germline values: CDR1 SNHLY, CDR2 FYNNEI. J was trimmed by 2 bases and V by 0 bases; bases with no gene match: 15. CDR3 protein: CASSEARRASGGPQQETQYF. The CDR3 bases are TGTGCCAGCAGTGAAGCGAGGCGGGCTAGCGGGGGCCCCCAACAAGAGACCCAGTACTTC.

The rearrangement links TRBV2 to TRBJ1-5; 9 nucleotides line up with TRBD1. Germline CDR1 is SNHLY and CDR2 is FYNNEI. After removal of 6 bases from V and 7 bases from J, the junction contained 10 bases not matched to a gene. The CDR3 runs to 15 residues. In DNA form, the CDR3 reads TGTGCCAGCAGACCTAGGACAGGGGCCCGACAGCCCCAGCATTTT. It specifies CASRPRTGARQPQHF. The variable domain in full, with the rest retrieved from reference TRBV2 and TRBJ1-5, is EPEVTQTPSHQVTQMGQEVILRCVPISNHLYFYWYRQILGQKVEFLVSFYNNEISEKSEIFDDQFSVERPDGSNFTLKIRSTKLEDSAMYFCASRPRTGARQPQHFGDGTRLSIL.